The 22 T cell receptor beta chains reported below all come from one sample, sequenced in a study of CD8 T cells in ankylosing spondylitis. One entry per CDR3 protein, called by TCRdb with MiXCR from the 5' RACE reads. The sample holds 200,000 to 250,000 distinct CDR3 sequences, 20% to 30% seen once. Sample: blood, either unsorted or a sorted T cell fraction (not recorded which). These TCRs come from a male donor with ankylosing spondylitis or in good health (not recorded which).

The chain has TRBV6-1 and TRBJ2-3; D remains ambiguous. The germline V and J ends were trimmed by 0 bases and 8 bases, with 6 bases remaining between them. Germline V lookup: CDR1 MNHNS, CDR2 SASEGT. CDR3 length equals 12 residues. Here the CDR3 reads CASSEAARTQYF. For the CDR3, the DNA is TGTGCCAGCAGTGAAGCGGCCCGTACGCAGTATTTT.

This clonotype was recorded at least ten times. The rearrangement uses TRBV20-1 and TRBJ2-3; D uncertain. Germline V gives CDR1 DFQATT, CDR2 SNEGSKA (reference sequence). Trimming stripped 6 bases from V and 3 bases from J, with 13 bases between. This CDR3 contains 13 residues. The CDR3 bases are TGCAGTGCAGACTCCTATCGTACAGATACGCAGTATTTT. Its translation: CSADSYRTDTQYF.

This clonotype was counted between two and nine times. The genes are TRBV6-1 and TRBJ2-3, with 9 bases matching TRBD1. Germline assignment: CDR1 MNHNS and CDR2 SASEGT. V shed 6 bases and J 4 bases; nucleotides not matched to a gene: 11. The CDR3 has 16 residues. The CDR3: CASRKMGQGGADTQYF. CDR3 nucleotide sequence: TGTGCCAGCAGAAAAATGGGACAGGGAGGGGCAGATACGCAGTATTTT.

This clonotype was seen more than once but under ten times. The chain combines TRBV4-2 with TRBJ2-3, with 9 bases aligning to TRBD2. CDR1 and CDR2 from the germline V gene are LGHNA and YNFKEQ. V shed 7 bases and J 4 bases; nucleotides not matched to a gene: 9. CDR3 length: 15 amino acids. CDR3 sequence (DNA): TGTGCCAGCATGCTAGCGGGATCGGTGTCAGATACGCAGTATTTT. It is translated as CASMLAGSVSDTQYF.

The CDR3 bases are TGTGCCAGCAGCCCTGACAGAGCCTATGGCTACACCTTC. Translation: CASSPDRAYGYTF. This rearrangement joins TRBV7-2 to TRBJ1-2; D possibly corresponds to TRBD1 (5 bases). V shed 5 bases and J shed 4 bases, with 11 bases lying between them. The germline gives CDR1 SGHTA, CDR2 FQGNSA. The CDR3 length is 13 residues.

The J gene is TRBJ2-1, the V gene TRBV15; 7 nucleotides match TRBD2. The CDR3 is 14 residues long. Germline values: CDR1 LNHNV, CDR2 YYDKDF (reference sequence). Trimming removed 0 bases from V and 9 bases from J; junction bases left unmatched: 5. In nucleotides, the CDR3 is TGTGCCACCAGCAGAGATTGGGGGGGAGGTGAGCAGTTCTTC. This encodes CATSRDWGGGEQFF.

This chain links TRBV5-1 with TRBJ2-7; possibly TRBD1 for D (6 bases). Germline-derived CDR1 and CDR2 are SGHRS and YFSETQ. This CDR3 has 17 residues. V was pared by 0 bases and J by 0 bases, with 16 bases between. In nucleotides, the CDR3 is TGCGCCAGCAGCTTGGGCCTTCGGATGGACAGCTCCTACGAGCAGTACTTC. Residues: CASSLGLRMDSSYEQYF.

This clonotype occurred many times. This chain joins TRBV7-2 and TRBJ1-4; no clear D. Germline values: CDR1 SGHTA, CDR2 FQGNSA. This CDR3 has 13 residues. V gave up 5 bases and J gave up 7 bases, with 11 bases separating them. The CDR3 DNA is TGTGCCAGCAGCAGCTATTCTGCTGAAAAACTGTTTTTT. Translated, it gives CASSSYSAEKLFF.

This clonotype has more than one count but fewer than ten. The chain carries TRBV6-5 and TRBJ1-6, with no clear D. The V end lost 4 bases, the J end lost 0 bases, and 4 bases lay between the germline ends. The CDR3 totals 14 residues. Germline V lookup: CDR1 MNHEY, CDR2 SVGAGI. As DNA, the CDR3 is TGTGCCAGCAGTTTAACCTCCTATAATTCACCCCTCCACTTT. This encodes CASSLTSYNSPLHF.

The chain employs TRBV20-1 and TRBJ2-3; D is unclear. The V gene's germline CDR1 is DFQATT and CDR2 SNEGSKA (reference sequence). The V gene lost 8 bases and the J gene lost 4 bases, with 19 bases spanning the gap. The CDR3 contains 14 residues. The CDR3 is CSPTKGVFPDTQYF. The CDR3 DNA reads TGCAGTCCGACCAAGGGTGTTTTCCCAGATACGCAGTATTTT.

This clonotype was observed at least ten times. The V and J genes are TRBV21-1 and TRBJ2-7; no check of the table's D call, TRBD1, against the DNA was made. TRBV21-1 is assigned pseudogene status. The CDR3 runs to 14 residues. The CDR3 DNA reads TGTGCCAGCAGAGGCCGGGACGGCTCCTACGAGCAGTACTTC. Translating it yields CASRGRDGSYEQYF.

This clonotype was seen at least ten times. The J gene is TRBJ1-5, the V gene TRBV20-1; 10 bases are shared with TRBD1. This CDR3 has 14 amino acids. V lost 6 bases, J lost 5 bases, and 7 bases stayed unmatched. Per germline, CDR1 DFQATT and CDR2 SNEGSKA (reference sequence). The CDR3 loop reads CSASGQGPDQPQHF. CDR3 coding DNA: TGCAGTGCGTCGGGACAGGGGCCCGATCAGCCCCAGCATTTT.

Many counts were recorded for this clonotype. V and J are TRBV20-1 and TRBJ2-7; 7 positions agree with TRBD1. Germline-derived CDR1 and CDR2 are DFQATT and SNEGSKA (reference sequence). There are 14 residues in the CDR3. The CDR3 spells CSLSSGDRPYEQYF. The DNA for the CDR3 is TGCAGCCTTTCCTCCGGGGACAGACCCTACGAGCAGTACTTC.

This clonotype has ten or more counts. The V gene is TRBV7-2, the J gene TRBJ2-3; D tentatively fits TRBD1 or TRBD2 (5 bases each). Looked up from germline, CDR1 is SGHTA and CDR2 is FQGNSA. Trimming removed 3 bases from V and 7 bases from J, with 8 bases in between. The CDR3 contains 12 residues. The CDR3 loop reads CASSFEGNTQYF. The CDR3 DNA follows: TGTGCCAGCAGCTTTGAGGGGAATACGCAGTATTTT.

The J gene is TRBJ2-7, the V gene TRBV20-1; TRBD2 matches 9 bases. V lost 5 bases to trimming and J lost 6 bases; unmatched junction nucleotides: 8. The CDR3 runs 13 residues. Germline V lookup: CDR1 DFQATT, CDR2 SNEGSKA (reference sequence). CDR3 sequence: CSAASGIVSEQYF. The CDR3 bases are TGCAGTGCTGCTAGCGGGATAGTGAGCGAGCAGTACTTC.

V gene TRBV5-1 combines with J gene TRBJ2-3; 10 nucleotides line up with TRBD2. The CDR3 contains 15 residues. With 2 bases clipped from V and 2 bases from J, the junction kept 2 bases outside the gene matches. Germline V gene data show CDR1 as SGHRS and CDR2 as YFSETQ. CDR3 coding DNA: TGCGCCAGCAGCTTCGGACTAGCGGTCACAGATACGCAGTATTTT. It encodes CASSFGLAVTDTQYF. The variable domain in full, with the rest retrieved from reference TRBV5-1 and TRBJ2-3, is KAGVTQTPRYLIKTRGQQVTLSCSPISGHRSVSWYQQTPGQGLQFLFEYFSETQRNKGNFPGRFSGRQFSNSRSEMNVSTLELGDSALYLCASSFGLAVTDTQYFGPGTRLTVL.

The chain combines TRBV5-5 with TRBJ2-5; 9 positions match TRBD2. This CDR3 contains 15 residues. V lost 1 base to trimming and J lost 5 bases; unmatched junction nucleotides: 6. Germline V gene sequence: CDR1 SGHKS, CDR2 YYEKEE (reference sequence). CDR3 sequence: CASSLPSGTMETQYF. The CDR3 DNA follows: TGTGCCAGCAGCTTGCCTAGCGGGACGATGGAGACCCAGTACTTC. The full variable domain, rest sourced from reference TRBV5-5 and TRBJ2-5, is DAGVTQSPTHLIKTRGQQVTLRCSPISGHKSVSWYQQVLGQGPQFIFQYYEKEERGRGNFPDRFSARQFPNYSSELNVNALLLGDSALYLCASSLPSGTMETQYFGPGTRLLVL.

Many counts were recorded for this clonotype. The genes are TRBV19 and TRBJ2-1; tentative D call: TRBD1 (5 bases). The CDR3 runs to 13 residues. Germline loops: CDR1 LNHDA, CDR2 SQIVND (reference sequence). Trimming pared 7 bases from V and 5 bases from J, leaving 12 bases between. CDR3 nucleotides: TGTGCCAGTAACTACAGGTCCAACAATGAGCAGTTCTTC. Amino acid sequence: CASNYRSNNEQFF.

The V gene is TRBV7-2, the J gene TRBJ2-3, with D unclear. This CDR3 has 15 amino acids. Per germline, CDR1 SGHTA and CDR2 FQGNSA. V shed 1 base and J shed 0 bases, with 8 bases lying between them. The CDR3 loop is CASSLGAPSTDTQYF. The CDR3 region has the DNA TGTGCCAGCAGCTTAGGGGCGCCTAGCACAGATACGCAGTATTTT.

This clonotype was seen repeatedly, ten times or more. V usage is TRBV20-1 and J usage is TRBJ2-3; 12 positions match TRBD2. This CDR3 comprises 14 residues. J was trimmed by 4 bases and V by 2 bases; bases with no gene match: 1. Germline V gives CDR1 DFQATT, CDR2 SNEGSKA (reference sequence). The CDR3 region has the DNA TGCAGTGCTAGACCTAGCGGGAGGGCAGATACGCAGTATTTT. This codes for CSARPSGRADTQYF.

CDR3 in amino acids: CASSLEGLPWEQYF. Written as DNA, the CDR3 is TGCGCCAGCAGCTTGGAGGGACTACCCTGGGAGCAGTACTTC. This chain links TRBV5-1 with TRBJ2-7, with 7 bases that match TRBD2. Per the germline V gene, CDR1 is SGHRS and CDR2 is YFSETQ. Trimming at V came to 0 bases and at J to 7 bases, leaving 7 bases not matched to a gene. This CDR3 contains 14 residues.

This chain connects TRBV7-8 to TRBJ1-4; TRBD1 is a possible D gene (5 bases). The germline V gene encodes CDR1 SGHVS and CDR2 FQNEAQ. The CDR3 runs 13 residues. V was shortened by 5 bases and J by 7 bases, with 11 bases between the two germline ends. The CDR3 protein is CASSVGAIEKLFF. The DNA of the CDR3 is TGTGCCAGCAGCGTAGGGGCTATTGAAAAACTGTTTTTT.